The rows below give T cell receptor beta chains drawn from one sample of a study of control samples from healthy donors and cancer patients. The protocol was immunoSEQ multiplex PCR, while the TCRdb copy is restricted to in-frame clones and leaves out a portion. This table has 110,000 to 150,000 clones, about 89% appearing once. What was sequenced was blood. These receptors were obtained from a man between 25 and 39 years old in good health. Both conserved end residues are part of each CDR3. The order of the fields is V gene, J gene, D gene, clone size, CDR3 protein, CDR3 DNA. D genes are given only for firm matches. Clone size is shown for a subset of rows, as once, few, many or a class of expanded clone.

>TRBV21-1|TRBJ1-1|.|.
CASSKEGPGQKKMNTEAFF
TGTGCCAGCAGCAAAGAAGGTCCGGGACAGAAGAAAATGAACACTGAAGCTTTCTTT
>TRBV9|TRBJ2-1|TRBD1|.
CASSGTGRLNEQFF
TGTGCCAGCAGTGGGACAGGTAGACTCAATGAGCAGTTCTTC
>TRBV5-4|TRBJ1-1|TRBD1|.
CASSLPYRGRTEAFF
TGTGCCAGCAGCTTGCCCTACAGGGGGAGGACTGAAGCTTTCTTT
>TRBV6-2/TRBV6-3|TRBJ2-7|TRBD1|.
CASSYSAGTGYYEQYF
TGTGCCAGCAGTTACTCGGCCGGGACAGGATACTACGAGCAGTACTTC
>TRBV6-5|TRBJ2-7|.|.
CASREGARYEQYF
TGTGCCAGCCGGGAGGGGGCAAGATACGAGCAGTACTTC
>TRBV15|TRBJ2-6|.|.
CATSTSSGANVLTF
TGTGCCACCAGCACTAGCTCTGGGGCCAACGTCCTGACTTTC
>TRBV7-3|TRBJ1-6|TRBD1|.
CASSVGTGGNSPLHF
TGTGCCAGCAGCGTAGGGACAGGGGGTAATTCACCCCTCCACTTT
>TRBV6-5|TRBJ1-2|.|.
CASRARLLGYGYTF
TGTGCCAGCAGGGCGAGGCTTTTGGGCTATGGCTACACCTTC
>TRBV19|TRBJ2-3|.|few
CASRASGTDTQYF
TGTGCCAGTAGGGCTAGCGGCACAGATACGCAGTATTTT
>TRBV5-5|TRBJ2-7|.|.
CASSLGQNVLYEQYF
TGTGCCAGCAGCTTAGGACAGAATGTTCTCTACGAGCAGTACTTC
>TRBV5-5|TRBJ2-7|.|.
CASSLGREQYF
TGTGCCAGCAGCTTGGGCCGCGAGCAGTACTTC